This T cell receptor (beta chain) comes out of a study of cytomegalovirus exposure and HLA in healthy donors. PCR employed 60 Vbeta and 13 Jbeta primers. The assay was immunoSEQ multiplex PCR, and TCRdb's table has in-frame clones only and misses some. The table records around 130,000 clones, about three quarters of them present only once. Study results and caveats: There were a few CMV-associated chains whose specificity for CMV antigens was confirmed in vitro. Later analysis placed DRB1 highest and HLA-C lowest in TCR association rates, which differed by HLA locus. Only CMV serostatus was available as immune exposure information. For TCR beta chains, V- and J-gene trimming was later linked to a missense DCLRE1C variant.

Germline V CDR1 and CDR2: MNHNS, SASEGT. The trim removed 4 bases at V and 10 bases at J, leaving 16 bases unmatched. This CDR3 is 16 amino acids long. On this clone: Its antigen is not known.

Sequenced input: PBMCs. The receptor was isolated from a middle-aged man in good health and CMV-seropositive. The chain uses TRBV6-1 and TRBJ1-1, with TRBD1 matching over 9 bases. The CDR3 spells CASSGRDREQVFRAFF. The CDR3, as DNA: TGTGCCAGCAGTGGTAGGGACAGGGAGCAAGTGTTTCGAGCTTTCTTT.